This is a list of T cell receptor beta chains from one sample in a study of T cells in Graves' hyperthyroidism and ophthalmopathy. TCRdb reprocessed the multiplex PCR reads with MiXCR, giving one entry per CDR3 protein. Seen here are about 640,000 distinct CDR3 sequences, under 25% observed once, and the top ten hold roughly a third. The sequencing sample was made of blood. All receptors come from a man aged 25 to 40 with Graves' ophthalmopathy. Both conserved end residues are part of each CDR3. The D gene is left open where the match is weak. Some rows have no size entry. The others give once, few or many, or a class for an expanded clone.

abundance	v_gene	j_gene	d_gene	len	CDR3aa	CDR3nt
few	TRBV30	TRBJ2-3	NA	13	CAWNPGFTDTQYF	TGTGCCTGGAATCCGGGGTTCACAGATACGCAGTATTTT
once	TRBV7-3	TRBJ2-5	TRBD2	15	CASSLTSGGVETQYF	TGTGCCAGCAGCTTAACGTCGGGGGGAGTGGAGACCCAGTACTTC
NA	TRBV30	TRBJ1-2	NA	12	CAWKGVGYGYTF	TGTGCCTGGAAGGGCGTTGGGTATGGCTACACCTTC
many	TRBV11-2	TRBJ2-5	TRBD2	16	CASSLEGTSGRETQYF	TGTGCCAGCAGCTTAGAGGGGACTAGCGGGAGAGAGACCCAGTACTTC
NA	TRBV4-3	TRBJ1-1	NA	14	CASSQDSGGEEAFF	TGCGCCAGCAGCCAAGATAGTGGGGGCGAAGAAGCTTTCTTT
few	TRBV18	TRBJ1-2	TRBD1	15	CASSPRDRENYGYTF	TGTGCCAGCTCCCCTCGGGACAGAGAAAACTATGGCTACACCTTC
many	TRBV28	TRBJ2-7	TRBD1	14	CASSPYRGWKEQYF	TGTGCCAGCAGTCCCTACAGGGGATGGAAGGAGCAGTACTTC
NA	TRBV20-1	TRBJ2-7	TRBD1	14	CSASIRQGNYEQYF	TGCAGTGCTAGCATCCGACAGGGCAACTACGAGCAGTACTTC
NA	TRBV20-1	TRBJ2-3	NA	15	CSARAPGLTHDTQYF	TGCAGTGCAAGGGCGCCGGGACTTACGCATGATACGCAGTATTTT
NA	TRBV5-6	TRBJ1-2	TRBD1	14	CASRLGTEDYGYTF	TGTGCCAGCAGATTGGGGACAGAAGACTATGGCTACACCTTC
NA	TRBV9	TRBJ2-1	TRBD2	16	CASSVVEREGYNEQFF	TGTGCCAGCAGCGTAGTGGAGCGGGAGGGCTACAATGAGCAGTTCTTC
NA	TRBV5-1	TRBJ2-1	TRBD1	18	CASSSPGRQGAVGNEQFF	TGTGCCAGCAGCTCCCCTGGTCGACAGGGGGCGGTGGGCAATGAGCAGTTCTTC
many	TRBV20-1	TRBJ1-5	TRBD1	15	CSARDRTGVYQPQHF	TGCAGTGCTAGAGATCGCACAGGGGTTTATCAGCCCCAGCATTTT
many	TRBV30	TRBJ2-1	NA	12	CAWRSTPNEQFF	TGTGCCTGGAGGAGTACCCCGAATGAGCAGTTCTTC
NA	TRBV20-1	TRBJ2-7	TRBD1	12	CSATQTGLEQYF	TGCAGTGCCACCCAGACAGGGCTCGAGCAGTACTTC
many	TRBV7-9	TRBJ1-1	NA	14	CASSPGSPGTGAFF	TGTGCCAGCAGCCCCGGGAGCCCCGGGACTGGCGCTTTCTTT
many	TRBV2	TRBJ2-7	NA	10	CASSANEQYF	TGTGCCAGCAGTGCGAACGAGCAGTACTTC
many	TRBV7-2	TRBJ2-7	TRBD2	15	CASSPRAGGPYEQYF	TGTGCCAGCAGCCCCCGAGCGGGAGGGCCCTACGAGCAGTACTTC
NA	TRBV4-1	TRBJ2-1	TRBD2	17	CASSQDQRLAGDNEQFF	TGCGCCAGCAGCCAAGATCAGCGACTAGCGGGGGACAATGAGCAGTTCTTC
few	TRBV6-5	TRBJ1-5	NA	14	CASRNSDSNQSQHF	TGTGCCAGCAGAAACTCGGACAGCAACCAGTCCCAGCATTTT
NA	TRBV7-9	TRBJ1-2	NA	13	CASSLVSKDGYTF	TGTGCCAGCAGCTTAGTCAGTAAGGATGGCTACACCTTC
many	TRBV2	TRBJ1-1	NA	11	CASGGRTEAFF	TGTGCCAGTGGCGGAAGGACTGAAGCTTTCTTT
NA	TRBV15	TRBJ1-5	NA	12	CATSRDRQPQHF	TGTGCCACCAGCAGAGATCGTCAGCCCCAGCATTTT
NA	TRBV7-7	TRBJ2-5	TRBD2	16	CASSLGIAGKQETQYF	TGTGCTAGCAGCTTAGGAATAGCGGGGAAACAAGAGACCCAGTACTTC
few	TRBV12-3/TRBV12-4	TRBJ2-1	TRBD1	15	CASSPDRGRDNEQFF	TGTGCCAGCAGTCCGGACAGGGGGCGCGACAATGAGCAGTTCTTC
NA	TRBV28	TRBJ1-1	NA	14	CASSEDTMNTEAFF	TGTGCCAGCAGTGAGGACACCATGAACACTGAAGCTTTCTTT
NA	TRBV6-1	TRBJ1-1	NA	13	CASSTPRTGEAFF	TGTGCCAGCAGCACACCGAGGACGGGAGAAGCTTTCTTT
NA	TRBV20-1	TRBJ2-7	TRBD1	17	CSASSPVRDRWSDEQYF	TGCAGTGCTTCCAGCCCTGTCCGGGACAGGTGGTCAGACGAGCAGTACTTC
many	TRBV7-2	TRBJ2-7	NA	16	CASSLGPDGSSYEQYF	TGTGCCAGCAGCTTAGGTCCGGACGGGAGCTCCTACGAGCAGTACTTC
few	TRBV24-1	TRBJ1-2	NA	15	CATRTDFHHIYGYTF	TGTGCCACCAGGACAGATTTTCACCACATCTATGGCTACACCTTC